The source of this T cell receptor (beta chain) is a study of read filtering for tumor transcriptome and immune sequencing. About the study: By R-ISS, stages I, II and III held approximately 8, 16 and 7 patients.

General observations from the study: Sorted CD138-negative bone marrow cells were not purified T cells.

Sampling of bone marrow took place during active disease in every patient. The library was built from approximately 400 ng RNA with molecular barcoded adaptors for alpha/delta and beta/gamma chains. TCRdb reprocessed the reads with MiXCR, giving one entry per CDR3 protein. The data contain roughly 5,800 distinct CDR3 sequences, about a quarter of them seen just once; the ten biggest clones take up about half. Notes on this clonotype: Its matching antigen is unknown. Given a much more abundant clone one base away, this may be a read error.

V gave up 8 bases and J gave up 3 bases, with 10 bases separating them. Germline V gene lookup returns CDR1 LNHDA and CDR2 SQIVND (reference sequence). This CDR3 spans 13 amino acids. The origin of this receptor is a donor at least 40 years old with multiple myeloma. Sequenced sample: a population of CD138-negative cells sorted from bone marrow. The chain carries TRBV19 and TRBJ2-2; no definite D call. In nucleotides, the CDR3 is TGTGCCAGTTGTTCGCAATACACCGGGGAGCTGTTTTTT. It specifies CASCSQYTGELFF.